This T cell receptor (beta chain) is drawn from a study of brain T cells in children with intractable seizures. Assay used: immunoSEQ multiplex PCR; TCRdb lists only in-frame clones, some missing. The data contain about 80,000 clones, around 91% of them singletons. The CDR3 has 18 residues. J gave up 2 bases and V 4 bases, and 11 bases lay outside the gene matches. Germline-derived CDR1 and CDR2 are SGDLS and YYNGEE. V is TRBV9 and J is TRBJ2-3, with TRBD2 matching over 12 bases. The sample here was peripheral blood, taken at surgery. This clonotype originated in a girl aged 2 to 9 with Rasmussen encephalitis and intractable seizures. CDR3 sequence reads: CASSPRLAGVSTTDTQYF. The CDR3 DNA follows: TGTGCCAGCAGCCCTCGACTAGCGGGAGTTTCCACCACAGATACGCAGTATTTT.